This TCR beta chain was retrieved from a study of shared clonotypes between healthy human individuals (dated by TCRdb to 2018 to 2020). About the study as a whole: The cohort comprised two women and three men aged 18 to 49 years. The study deeply sequenced blood TCR repertoires of about five healthy adults to estimate repertoire size and the extent of clonotype sharing between individuals. Libraries were prepared and TCR repertoires were sequenced by different laboratories using diverse techniques, in order to increase sequencing depth and limit assay-specific biases. Leukapheresis yielded between about 0.8 and 8.9 billion PBMCs per donor.

The donors were healthy, HIV-negative adults who had no recently reported acute infections or vaccinations. Every donor was a Caucasian adult living in Nashville, Tennessee, USA. In the unsorted samples, roughly 90 million PBMCs were counted, and genomic DNA was extracted using the QIAamp DNA Blood Mini kit. Blood was collected by leukapheresis, and PBMCs were isolated by Ficoll-Histopaque density gradient centrifugation and then cryopreserved in liquid nitrogen vapor phase. TCR CDR3 regions were amplified from genomic DNA by multiplex PCR using the deep immunoSEQ assay. For each cell subset, the extracted genomic DNA was distributed evenly across all wells of several immunoSEQ 96-well plates, and each plate served as one replicate. For unsorted PBMC, 300 ng genomic DNA, equal to approximately 30,000 T cell genomes, was loaded into each replicate PCR. Ten immunoSEQ deep assay plates were used to sequence unsorted PBMC genomic DNA. Purified libraries were quantified with a Qubit 3.0 fluorometer, sized on a Bioanalyzer 2100, and re-quantified with the KAPA Library Quantification kit. Every immunoSEQ 96-well plate was sequenced on a dedicated single-read 150-cycle Illumina NextSeq 550 flow cell. On the authors' methods: Because the immunoSEQ output held only junctional sequences and lacked quality scores, the filtering could not match the filtering applied to full-length reads. To assign V/J genes and CDR3, sequences were annotated using PyIR, a Python wrapper for IgBLAST v1.9, with IMGT germline references. Reads were filtered out if the reads had weak V/J assignments (E-value above 1e-6), no CDR3, stop codons, out-of-frame junctions, or ambiguous translated residues. V3J clonotypes were defined as sequences sharing the same inferred V gene, J gene, and CDR3 amino acid sequence. To compute the percentage overlap between repertoires, the number of shared unique clonotypes was divided by the size of the smaller repertoire. RTK rarefaction, the Chao1 estimator, and Recon v2.1 estimates of unobserved clonotypes were used to assess repertoire richness. TCRdb holds this immuneACCESS table with in-frame rearrangements only. Some clones are missing; in checked studies, unresolved V genes explain under half, and the rest has no known cause. V, J and clone size were drawn from that table, and D and trimming were deduced from the DNA. A total of 450,000 to 600,000 clones appear in this sample, approximately 79% of them only once. The top ten clones comprise around 13% of the sample.

What the work shows at the level of the full study, not this receptor alone: Pairwise subsampling indicated that sequencing depth was expected to affect the degree of clonotype sharing among donors. Only blood was sampled, and tissue TCR repertoires likely differ from those in blood. Because the study included a small number of donors, the genetic and exposure-history diversity represented was limited.

With regard to this clone: Its antigen remains unidentified. No much larger clone is present one base from it, and per-base qualities are unavailable.

This TCR was recovered from a middle-aged woman in good health. Some clones in this sample may be carry-over from other donors' samples. The sequenced sample consisted of PBMCs.

The CDR3 has the sequence CATSRGMAYEQYF. The nucleotide sequence reads as follows: TGTGCCACCAGCCGGGGAATGGCCTACGAGCAGTACTTC. The chain was built from TRBV15 and TRBJ2-7; the D gene is perhaps TRBD2, from 5 matching bases. The CDR3 goes from the cysteine to the phenylalanine over 13 residues. Here the CDR3 DNA is all that survives: 39 bases in frame from base 1. Via the germline V gene (reference sequence), CDR1 is LNHNV and CDR2 YYDKDF. The junction carries 10 bases between V and J, which are trimmed by 5 bases and 2 bases respectively.